The T cell receptor (beta chain) described here comes from a study of cytomegalovirus exposure and HLA in healthy donors. This CDR3 is built from 14 residues. The germline gives CDR1 MNHEY, CDR2 SVGAGI. With V trimmed by 6 bases and J by 5 bases, 8 bases remained unmatched. PCR used 60 Vbeta primers and 13 Jbeta primers. Clones were read by immunoSEQ multiplex PCR, and TCRdb kept only the in-frame ones, dropping some. The data hold 150,000 or so clones, with around 84% observed a single time. The receptor was isolated from a man between 18 and 35 years old in good health and CMV-seropositive. This rearrangement joins TRBV6-5 to TRBJ1-1; TRBD1 matches 8 bases. The material sequenced was PBMCs. CDR3 residues: CASRSPGTGTEAFF. CDR3 coding DNA: TGTGCCAGCAGAAGTCCCGGGACAGGAACTGAAGCTTTCTTT.